One and the same sample provided the 16 T cell receptor beta chains below, sequenced in a study of T cells in localized non-small cell lung cancer. Clones were read by immunoSEQ multiplex PCR, and TCRdb kept only the in-frame ones, dropping some. The table includes 130,000 or so clones, around 92% detected once. Sequencing used peripheral blood, obtained before any cancer treatment. The receptor set was obtained from a female donor aged 60 or older with stage I lung adenocarcinoma.

The V call is TRBV4-1, the J call TRBJ1-1; no reliable D call. Germline assignment: CDR1 MGHRA and CDR2 YSYEKL. The CDR3 is 12 amino acids. The V end lost 4 bases, the J end lost 8 bases, and 11 bases lay between the germline ends. The CDR3 is CASSRPGREAFF. The CDR3 DNA reads as TGCGCCAGCAGCCGCCCGGGCAGGGAAGCTTTCTTT.

The chain joins TRBV7-3 to TRBJ2-7, with 14 bases that match TRBD2. The CDR3 extends over 16 amino acids. In germline, CDR1 is SGHTA, CDR2 FQGTGA. Trimming took 5 bases from V and 4 from J; bases not matched to a gene: 7. The CDR3 DNA reads TGTGCCAGCAGCACCCAGGGGACTAGCGGGAGTTACGAGCAGTACTTC. This encodes CASSTQGTSGSYEQYF.

The DNA for the CDR3 is TGTGCCAGTAGTATGCAGAAGGGGACAGATACGCAGTATTTT. As protein: CASSMQKGTDTQYF. This chain connects TRBV19 to TRBJ2-3, with D possibly TRBD1 on 5 matching bases. The CDR3 has 14 amino acids. Trimming left V 3 bases short and J 3 bases short, with 10 bases between. Germline CDR1 reads LNHDA; CDR2 reads SQIVND (reference sequence). The full variable domain, in which reference TRBV19 and TRBJ2-3 provide the parts outside the CDR3, is DGGITQSPKYLFRKEGQNVTLSCEQNLNHDAMYWYRQDPGQGLRLIYYSQIVNDFQKGDIAEGYSVSREKKESFPLTVTSAQKNPTAFYLCASSMQKGTDTQYFGPGTRLTVL.

The genes are TRBV6-6 and TRBJ1-3; 7 nucleotides align to TRBD1. V shed 6 bases and J 4 bases; nucleotides not matched to a gene: 6. Germline V lookup: CDR1 MNHNY, CDR2 SVGAGI (reference sequence). The CDR3 length is 14 residues. The CDR3 region is CASRTDRVGNTIYF. CDR3 nucleotides: TGTGCCAGCAGGACCGACAGGGTAGGAAACACCATATATTTT.

The chain recombines TRBV2 with TRBJ2-3; D may be TRBD1 or TRBD2 (5 bases each). This CDR3 spans 14 amino acids. Trimming left V 4 bases short and J 3 bases short, with 11 bases between. Germline values: CDR1 SNHLY, CDR2 FYNNEI. CDR3 protein: CASSGGQGTDTQYF. DNA for the CDR3: TGTGCCAGCAGTGGAGGGCAGGGTACAGATACGCAGTATTTT.

J is TRBJ2-5 and V is TRBV5-6, with 7 nucleotides matching TRBD1. This CDR3 is 15 amino acids long. V shed 0 bases, J shed 5 bases, and the junction held 7 bases outside the gene matches. CDR1 and CDR2 from the germline V gene are SGHDT and YYEEEE. The DNA of the CDR3 is TGTGCCAGCAGCTTGGCCACAGGGGTCGGGGAGACCCAGTACTTC. Translating gives CASSLATGVGETQYF.

The V gene is TRBV5-1, the J gene TRBJ2-3; 12 bases are a match to TRBD2. CDR3 size: 14 residues. CDR1 is SGHRS, CDR2 YFSETQ, per germline. Trimming removed 4 bases from V and 5 bases from J; junction bases left unmatched: 2. CDR3 protein: CASSLGLAGDTQYF. The CDR3 bases are TGCGCCAGCAGCCTGGGACTAGCGGGAGATACGCAGTATTTT.

The gene calls are TRBV7-2 and TRBJ1-2; D unresolved. The CDR3 is made up of 14 amino acids. V was clipped by 1 base and J by 7 bases, with 13 bases between them. CDR1 is SGHTA, CDR2 FQGNSA, per germline. The CDR3 spells CASSLVGVSGGYTF. CDR3 bases: TGTGCCAGCAGCTTAGTTGGGGTTTCGGGTGGCTACACCTTC.

J is TRBJ2-7 and V is TRBV20-1; D ambiguous. Deletions cut 5 bases from V and 4 bases from J, with 9 bases between. Germline V gene sequence: CDR1 DFQATT, CDR2 SNEGSKA (reference sequence). The CDR3 has 11 residues. The CDR3 sequence is CSAQDWYEQYF. The CDR3 DNA is TGCAGTGCTCAAGACTGGTACGAGCAGTACTTC.

V is TRBV6-5 and J is TRBJ1-5; D gene unclear. This CDR3 comprises 13 residues. Germline V lookup: CDR1 MNHEY, CDR2 SVGAGI. Trimming removed 2 bases at V and 2 bases at J, with 4 bases between. The CDR3 here is CASSYGRNQPQHF. DNA of the CDR3: TGTGCCAGCAGTTACGGTCGCAATCAGCCCCAGCATTTT.

This clone was recorded a few times. The chain employs TRBV6-5 and TRBJ2-7; D is unresolved. V lost 2 bases, J lost 6 bases, and 20 bases lay in between. The CDR3 spans 16 residues. Germline V CDR1 and CDR2: MNHEY, SVGAGI. CDR3 sequence reads: CASSYTYSSSQAEQYF. The CDR3 DNA sequence: TGTGCCAGCAGTTACACATATTCGAGTAGCCAAGCCGAGCAGTACTTC.

The CDR3, as DNA: TGTGCCAGCAGACCCAGGGAGCGGCCTTCCTACGAGCAGTACTTC. Encoded protein: CASRPRERPSYEQYF. The chain is built from TRBV28 and TRBJ2-7; D is possibly TRBD1 or TRBD2 (5 bases each). V lost 6 bases, J lost 1 base, and 16 bases lay in between. CDR1 and CDR2 from the germline V gene are MDHEN and SYDVKM. This CDR3 has 15 residues.

The rearrangement uses TRBV2 and TRBJ2-1; 10 bases line up with TRBD2. The germline V gene encodes CDR1 SNHLY and CDR2 FYNNEI. Trimming at V came to 5 bases and at J to 6 bases, leaving 4 bases not matched to a gene. CDR3 length: 14 amino acids. CDR3 bases: TGTGCCAGCAGTTTCAGCGGGAGGGCCAATGAGCAGTTCTTC. Translated: CASSFSGRANEQFF.

The CDR3 spells CASSLDSGMDTQYF. DNA for the CDR3: TGCGCCAGCAGCTTGGATAGCGGGATGGATACGCAGTATTTT. The rearrangement uses TRBV5-1 and TRBJ2-3; 8 nucleotides match TRBD2. Trimming removed 0 bases from V and 6 bases from J; junction bases left unmatched: 3. The CDR3 totals 14 residues. Per the germline V gene, CDR1 is SGHRS and CDR2 is YFSETQ.

The V and J genes are TRBV28 and TRBJ2-3; possible D gene TRBD2, 6 bases. Trimming pared 2 bases from V and 3 bases from J, leaving 12 bases between. The CDR3 is 15 amino acids. Germline values: CDR1 MDHEN, CDR2 SYDVKM. DNA of the CDR3: TGTGCCAGCAGTTTAGCGGGACCGCAAACAGATACGCAGTATTTT. This sequence encodes CASSLAGPQTDTQYF.

The chain joins TRBV6-5 to TRBJ2-1; 8 positions agree with TRBD2. The CDR3 totals 15 residues. The V gene's germline CDR1 is MNHEY and CDR2 SVGAGI. Trimming at V came to 4 bases and at J to 12 bases, leaving 14 bases not matched to a gene. CDR3 in amino acids: CASSSLLAGGSGQFF. As DNA, the CDR3 is TGTGCCAGCAGTTCGTTGCTAGCGGGCGGGTCGGGGCAGTTCTTC.